This T cell receptor beta chain emerged from a study of blood T cell repertoires in COVID-19. Study-level background: The United States, Italy and Spain supplied acute and convalescent COVID-19 samples. PBMCs, B-cell-depleted T cells, or T cells provided the cDNA or gDNA that made up the material.

Authors' processing steps: Amplification with reference gene primers provided the estimates of nucleated cell counts. The assay was immunoSEQ multiplex PCR, and TCRdb's table has in-frame clones only and misses some. V, J and clone size reflect that table, while D and trimming were determined from the DNA. Of more than 150,000 clones listed, about 86% are singletons. With 5 bases clipped from V and 8 bases from J, the junction kept 7 bases outside the gene matches. The germline V gene has CDR1 LNHNV and CDR2 YYDKDF (reference sequence). The CDR3 length is 14 residues. The chain carries TRBV15 and TRBJ1-3; 9 bases are shared with TRBD1. This receptor was identified in a man in his 70s with active or convalescent COVID-19. Material: peripheral blood. CDR3 region: CATSGTGMGDTIYF. CDR3 in DNA: TGTGCCACCAGCGGGACAGGGATGGGGGACACCATATATTTT.